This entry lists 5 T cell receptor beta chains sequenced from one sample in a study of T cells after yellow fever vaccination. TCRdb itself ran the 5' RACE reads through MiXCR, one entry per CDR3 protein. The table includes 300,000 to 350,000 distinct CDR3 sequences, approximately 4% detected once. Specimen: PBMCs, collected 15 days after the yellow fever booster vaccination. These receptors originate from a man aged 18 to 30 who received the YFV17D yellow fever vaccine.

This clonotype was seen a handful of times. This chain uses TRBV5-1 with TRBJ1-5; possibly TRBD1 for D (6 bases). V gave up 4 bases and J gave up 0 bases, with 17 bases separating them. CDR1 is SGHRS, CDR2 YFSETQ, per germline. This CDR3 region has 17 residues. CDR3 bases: TGCGCCAGCAGCCGTCTACCAGGACAGCTTAGCAATCAGCCCCAGCATTTT. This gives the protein CASSRLPGQLSNQPQHF.

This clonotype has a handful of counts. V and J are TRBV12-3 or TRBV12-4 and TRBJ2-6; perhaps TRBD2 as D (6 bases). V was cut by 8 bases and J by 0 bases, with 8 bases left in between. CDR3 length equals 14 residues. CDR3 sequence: CASRGVSGANVLTF. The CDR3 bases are TGTGCCAGCCGCGGGGTCTCTGGGGCCAACGTCCTGACTTTC.

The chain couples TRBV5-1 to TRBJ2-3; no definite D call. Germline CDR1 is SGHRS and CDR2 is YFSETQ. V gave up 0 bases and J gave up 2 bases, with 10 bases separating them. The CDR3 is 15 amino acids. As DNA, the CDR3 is TGCGCCAGCAGCTTGGAGGTCCCAGTCACAGATACGCAGTATTTT. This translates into CASSLEVPVTDTQYF.

The CDR3 bases are TGCAGTGCTAGCCTCCTCCGGGGCACAGATACGCAGTATTTT. This translates into CSASLLRGTDTQYF. The chain employs TRBV20-1 and TRBJ2-3; D is unclear. The V gene's germline CDR1 is DFQATT and CDR2 SNEGSKA (reference sequence). This CDR3 contains 14 residues. With 3 bases removed from V and 1 base from J, the gap between germline ends came to 11 bases.

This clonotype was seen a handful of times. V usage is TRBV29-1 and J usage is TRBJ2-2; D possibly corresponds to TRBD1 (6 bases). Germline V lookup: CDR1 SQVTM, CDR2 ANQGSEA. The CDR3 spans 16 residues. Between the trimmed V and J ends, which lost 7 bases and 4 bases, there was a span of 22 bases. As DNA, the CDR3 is TGCAGCGGGGGGCCGGGACCGCGGGCTTCCACCGGGGAGCTGTTTTTT. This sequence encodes CSGGPGPRASTGELFF.